The clone carrying this TCR beta chain was seen many times. The antigen is not known. This sample was taken from a study of cytomegalovirus exposure and HLA in healthy donors. The donors were part of the validation cohort, which consisted of about 120 subjects and was separate from the first cohort of under 850 subjects. Germline-derived CDR1 and CDR2 are MNHEY and SMNVEV (reference sequence). Trimming removed 3 bases from V and 1 base from J, with 7 bases in between. This CDR3 has 14 amino acids. Findings of the study overall: That first-cohort TCR clusters tended to co-occur in the 120 or so validation repertoires was found in a later analysis.

Here immunoSEQ multiplex PCR was the method, and the copy in TCRdb shows in-frame clones only, minus some. This table has about 250,000 clones, roughly 87% appearing once. The chain employs TRBV27 and TRBJ2-1; D is unclear. The specimen was PBMCs. The clonotype was recovered from a man younger than 35 in good health and CMV-seropositive. The CDR3 nucleotides are TGTGCCAGCAGTTTCGGAGTATCCTACAATGAGCAGTTCTTC. Translated: CASSFGVSYNEQFF.